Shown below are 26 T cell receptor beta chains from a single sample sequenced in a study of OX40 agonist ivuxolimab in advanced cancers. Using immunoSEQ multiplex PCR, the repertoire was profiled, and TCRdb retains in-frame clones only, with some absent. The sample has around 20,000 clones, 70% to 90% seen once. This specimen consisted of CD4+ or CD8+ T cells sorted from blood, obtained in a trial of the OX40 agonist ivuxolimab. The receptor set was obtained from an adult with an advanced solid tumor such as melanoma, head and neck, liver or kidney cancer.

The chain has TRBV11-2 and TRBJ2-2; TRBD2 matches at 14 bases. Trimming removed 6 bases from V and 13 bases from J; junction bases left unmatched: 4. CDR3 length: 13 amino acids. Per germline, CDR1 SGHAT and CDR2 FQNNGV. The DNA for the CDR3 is TGTGCCAGCAGGGGACTAGCGGGAGAGGGGCTGTTTTTT. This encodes CASRGLAGEGLFF.

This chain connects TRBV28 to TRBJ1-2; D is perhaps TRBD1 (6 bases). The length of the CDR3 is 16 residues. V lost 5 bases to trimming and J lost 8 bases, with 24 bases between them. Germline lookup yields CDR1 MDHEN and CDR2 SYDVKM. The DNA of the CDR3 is TGTGCCAGCAGTCCGCCACACCCTGGGGGCCAAGGAGGCTACACCTTC. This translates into CASSPPHPGGQGGYTF.

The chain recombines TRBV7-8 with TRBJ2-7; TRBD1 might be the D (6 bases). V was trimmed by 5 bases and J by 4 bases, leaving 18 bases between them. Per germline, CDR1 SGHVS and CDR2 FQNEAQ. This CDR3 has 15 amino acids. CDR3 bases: TGTGCCAGCAGCCCAATAGACAGGATCATATACGAGCAGTACTTC. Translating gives CASSPIDRIIYEQYF.

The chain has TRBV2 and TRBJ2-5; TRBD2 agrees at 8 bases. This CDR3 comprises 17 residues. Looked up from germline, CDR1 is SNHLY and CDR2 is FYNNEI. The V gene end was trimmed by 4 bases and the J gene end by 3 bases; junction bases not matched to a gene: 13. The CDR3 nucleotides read TGTGCCAGCAGTGCGCGTCAGACTAGCGATTTTAAAGAGACCCAGTACTTC. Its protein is CASSARQTSDFKETQYF. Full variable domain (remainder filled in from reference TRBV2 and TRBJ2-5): EPEVTQTPSHQVTQMGQEVILRCVPISNHLYFYWYRQILGQKVEFLVSFYNNEISEKSEIFDDQFSVERPDGSNFTLKIRSTKLEDSAMYFCASSARQTSDFKETQYFGPGTRLLVL.

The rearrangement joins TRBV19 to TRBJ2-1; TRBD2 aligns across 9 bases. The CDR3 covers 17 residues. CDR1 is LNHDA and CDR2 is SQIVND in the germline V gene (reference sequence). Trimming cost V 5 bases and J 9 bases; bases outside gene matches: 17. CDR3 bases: TGTGCCAGTAGTTCCTTCATTCGGCGGGGGGGCCCCGGTGAGCAGTTCTTC. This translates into CASSSFIRRGGPGEQFF. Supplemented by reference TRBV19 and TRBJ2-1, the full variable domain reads DGGITQSPKYLFRKEGQNVTLSCEQNLNHDAMYWYRQDPGQGLRLIYYSQIVNDFQKGDIAEGYSVSREKKESFPLTVTSAQKNPTAFYLCASSSFIRRGGPGEQFFGPGTRLTVL.

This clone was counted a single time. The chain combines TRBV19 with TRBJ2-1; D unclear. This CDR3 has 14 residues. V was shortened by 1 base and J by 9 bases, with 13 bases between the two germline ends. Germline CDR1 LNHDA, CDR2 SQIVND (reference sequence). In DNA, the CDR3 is TGTGCCAGTAGTATAGGGCTAGGGTTCGTTGAGCAGTTCTTC. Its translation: CASSIGLGFVEQFF.

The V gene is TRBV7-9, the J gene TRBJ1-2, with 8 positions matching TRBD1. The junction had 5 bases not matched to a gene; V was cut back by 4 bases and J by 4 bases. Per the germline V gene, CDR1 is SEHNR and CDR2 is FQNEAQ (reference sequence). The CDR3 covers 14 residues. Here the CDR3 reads CASSSQGAGYGYTF. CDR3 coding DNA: TGTGCCAGCAGCTCTCAGGGGGCAGGCTATGGCTACACCTTC. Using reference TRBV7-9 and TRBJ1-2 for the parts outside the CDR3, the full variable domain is DTGVSQNPRHKITKRGQNVTFRCDPISEHNRLYWYRQTLGQGPEFLTYFQNEAQLEKSRLLSDRFSAERPKGSFSTLEIQRTEQGDSAMYLCASSSQGAGYGYTFGSGTRLTVV.

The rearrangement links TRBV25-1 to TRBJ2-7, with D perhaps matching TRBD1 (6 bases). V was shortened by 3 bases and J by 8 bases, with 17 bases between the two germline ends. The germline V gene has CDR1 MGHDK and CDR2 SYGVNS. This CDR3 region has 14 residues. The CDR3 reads CASSDFGGFVQQYF. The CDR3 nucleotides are TGTGCCAGCAGTGATTTTGGGGGCTTTGTGCAGCAGTACTTC.

Written as DNA, the CDR3 is TGTGCCAGCAGTGCTCTTGCGGGTTACAATCAGCCCCAGCATTTT. Translated, it gives CASSALAGYNQPQHF. This rearrangement joins TRBV2 to TRBJ1-5; D is uncertain. This CDR3 has 15 residues. Trimming took off 4 bases at V and 3 bases at J, with 13 bases between the two ends. CDR1 is SNHLY and CDR2 is FYNNEI in the germline V gene.

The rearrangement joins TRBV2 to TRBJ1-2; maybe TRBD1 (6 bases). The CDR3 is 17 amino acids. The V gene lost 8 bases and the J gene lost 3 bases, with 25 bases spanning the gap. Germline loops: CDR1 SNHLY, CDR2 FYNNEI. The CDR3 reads CASADQGIVSLDYGYTF. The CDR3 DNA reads TGTGCCAGCGCCGATCAGGGGATCGTTTCTCTAGACTATGGCTACACCTTC.

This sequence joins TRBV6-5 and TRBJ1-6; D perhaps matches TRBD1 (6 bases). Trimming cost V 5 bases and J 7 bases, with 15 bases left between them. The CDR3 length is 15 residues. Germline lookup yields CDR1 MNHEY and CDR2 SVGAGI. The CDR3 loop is CASSDWGRSNSPLHF. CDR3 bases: TGTGCCAGCAGTGACTGGGGGCGATCGAATTCACCCCTCCACTTT.

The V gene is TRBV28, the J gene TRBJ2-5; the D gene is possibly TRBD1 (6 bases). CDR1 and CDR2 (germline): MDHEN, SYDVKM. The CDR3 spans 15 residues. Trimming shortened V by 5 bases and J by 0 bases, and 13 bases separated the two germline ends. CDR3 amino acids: CASSPGTSYQETQYF. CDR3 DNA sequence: TGTGCCAGCAGTCCCGGGACATCGTACCAAGAGACCCAGTACTTC.

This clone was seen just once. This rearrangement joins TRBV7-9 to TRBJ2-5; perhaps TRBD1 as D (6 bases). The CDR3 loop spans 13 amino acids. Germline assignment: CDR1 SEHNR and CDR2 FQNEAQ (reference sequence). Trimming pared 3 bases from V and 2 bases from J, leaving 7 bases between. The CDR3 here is CASSFQGQETQYF. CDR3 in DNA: TGTGCCAGCAGCTTTCAGGGGCAAGAGACCCAGTACTTC.

The CDR3 region is CASSPLGRETQYF. CDR3 bases: TGTGCCAGCAGTCCTCTTGGGCGAGAGACCCAGTACTTC. The chain combines TRBV13 with TRBJ2-5, with D unresolved. With 6 bases removed from V and 4 bases from J, the gap between germline ends came to 12 bases. This CDR3 has 13 residues. Germline values: CDR1 PRHDT, CDR2 FYEKMQ (reference sequence).

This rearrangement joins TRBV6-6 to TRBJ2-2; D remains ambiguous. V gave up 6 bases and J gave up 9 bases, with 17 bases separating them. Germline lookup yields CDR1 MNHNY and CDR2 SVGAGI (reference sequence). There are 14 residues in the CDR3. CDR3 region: CASRTLGSDRELFF. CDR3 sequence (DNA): TGTGCCAGCAGGACTCTGGGGTCGGACCGGGAGCTGTTTTTT.

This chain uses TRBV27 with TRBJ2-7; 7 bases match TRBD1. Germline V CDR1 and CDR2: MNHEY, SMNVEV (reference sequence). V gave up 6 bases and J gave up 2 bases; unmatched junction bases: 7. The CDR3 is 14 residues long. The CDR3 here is CASSVIGTAYEQYF. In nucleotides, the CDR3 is TGTGCCAGCAGCGTGATAGGGACAGCCTACGAGCAGTACTTC.

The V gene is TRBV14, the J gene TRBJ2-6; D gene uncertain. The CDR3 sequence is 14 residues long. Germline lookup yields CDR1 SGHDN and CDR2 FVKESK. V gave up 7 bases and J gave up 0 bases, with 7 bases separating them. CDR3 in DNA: TGTGCCAGCACCCCTACCTCTGGGGCCAACGTCCTGACTTTC. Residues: CASTPTSGANVLTF.

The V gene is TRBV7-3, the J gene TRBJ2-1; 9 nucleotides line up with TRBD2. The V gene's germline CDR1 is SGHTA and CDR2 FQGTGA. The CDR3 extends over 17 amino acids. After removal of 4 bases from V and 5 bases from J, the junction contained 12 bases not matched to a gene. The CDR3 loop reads CASSSPHSGRGHNEQFF. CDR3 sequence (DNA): TGTGCCAGCAGCTCGCCTCATAGCGGGAGAGGTCACAATGAGCAGTTCTTC.

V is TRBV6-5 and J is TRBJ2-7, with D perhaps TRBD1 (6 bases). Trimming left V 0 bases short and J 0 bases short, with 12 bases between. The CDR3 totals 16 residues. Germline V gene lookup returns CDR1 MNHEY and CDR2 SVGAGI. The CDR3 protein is CASSYSLSDSSYEQYF. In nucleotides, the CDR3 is TGTGCCAGCAGTTACTCCTTGTCGGACAGCTCCTACGAGCAGTACTTC.

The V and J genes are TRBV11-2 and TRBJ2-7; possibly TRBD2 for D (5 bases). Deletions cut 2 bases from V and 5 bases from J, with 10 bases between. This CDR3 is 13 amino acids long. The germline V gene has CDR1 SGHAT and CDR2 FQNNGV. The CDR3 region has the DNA TGTGCCAGCAGCTTACTTTGGCGGGACGAGCAGTACTTC. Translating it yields CASSLLWRDEQYF.

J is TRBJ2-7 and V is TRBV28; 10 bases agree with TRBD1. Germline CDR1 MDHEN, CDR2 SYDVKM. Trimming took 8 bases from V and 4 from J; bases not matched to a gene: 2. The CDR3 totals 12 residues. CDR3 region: CASWDRGYEQYF. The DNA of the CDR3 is TGTGCCAGCTGGGACAGGGGTTACGAGCAGTACTTC.

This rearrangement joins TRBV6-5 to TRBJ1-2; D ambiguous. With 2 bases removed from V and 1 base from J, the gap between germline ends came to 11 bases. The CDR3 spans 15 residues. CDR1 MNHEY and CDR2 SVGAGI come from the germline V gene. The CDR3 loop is CASSYGIDFNYGYTF. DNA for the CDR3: TGTGCCAGCAGTTACGGTATCGATTTTAACTATGGCTACACCTTC.

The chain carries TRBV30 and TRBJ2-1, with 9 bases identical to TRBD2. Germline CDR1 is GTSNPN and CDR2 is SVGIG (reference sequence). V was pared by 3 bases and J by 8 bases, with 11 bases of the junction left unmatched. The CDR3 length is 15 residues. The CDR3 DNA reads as TGTGCCTGGAGCCCGCCGTTCGCGGGAGGGGATGAGCAGTTCTTC. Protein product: CAWSPPFAGGDEQFF.

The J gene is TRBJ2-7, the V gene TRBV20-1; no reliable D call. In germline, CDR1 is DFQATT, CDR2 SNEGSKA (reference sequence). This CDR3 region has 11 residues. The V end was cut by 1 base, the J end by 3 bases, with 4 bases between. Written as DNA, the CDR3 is TGCAGTGCTAGAGTCCGCTACGAGCAGTACTTC. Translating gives CSARVRYEQYF.

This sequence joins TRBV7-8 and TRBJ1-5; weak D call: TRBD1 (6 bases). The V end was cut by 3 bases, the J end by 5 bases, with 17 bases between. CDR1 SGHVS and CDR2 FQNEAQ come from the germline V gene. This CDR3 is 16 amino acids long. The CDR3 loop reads CASSFHRVDADQPQHF. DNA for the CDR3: TGTGCCAGCAGCTTCCACAGGGTTGATGCTGATCAGCCCCAGCATTTT. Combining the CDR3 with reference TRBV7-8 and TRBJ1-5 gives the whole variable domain GAGVSQSPRYKVAKRGQDVALRCDPISGHVSLFWYQQALGQGPEFLTYFQNEAQLDKSGLPSDRFFAERPEGSVSTLKIQRTQQEDSAVYLCASSFHRVDADQPQHFGDGTRLSIL.

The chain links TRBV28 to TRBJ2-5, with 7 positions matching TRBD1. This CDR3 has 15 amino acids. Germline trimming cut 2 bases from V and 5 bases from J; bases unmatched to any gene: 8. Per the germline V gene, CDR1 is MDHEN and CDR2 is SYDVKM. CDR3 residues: CASSLNRGGSETQYF. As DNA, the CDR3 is TGTGCCAGCAGTTTAAACAGGGGCGGTTCCGAGACCCAGTACTTC.